These 12 T cell receptor beta chains share one sample of origin, sequenced in a study of shared T cell receptors in the human thymus. The table came from immunoSEQ multiplex PCR; TCRdb's copy has only in-frame clones and leaves some out. The sample shows hundreds of thousands of clones, 70% to 90% of them seen only once. The data also belong to a second study, concerning human thymus T cells.

The specimen was thymocytes. The receptors stem from a boy younger than two with a congenital heart defect.

The chain joins TRBV4-3 to TRBJ1-3; a weak D match, TRBD1 (6 bases). Trimming took off 0 bases at V and 8 bases at J, with 14 bases between the two ends. CDR3 size: 15 residues. Germline V gene lookup returns CDR1 LGHNA and CDR2 YSLEER. The chain's CDR3 is CASSQDRGGSDTIYF. CDR3 sequence (DNA): TGCGCCAGCAGCCAAGATCGCGGGGGCTCGGACACCATATATTTT.

The J gene is TRBJ1-3, the V gene TRBV4-3, with D unresolved. CDR1 is LGHNA, CDR2 YSLEER, per germline. This CDR3 region has 15 residues. The ends were cut back, 1 base at V and 4 bases at J, with 11 bases in the middle. CDR3 sequence (DNA): TGCGCCAGCAGCCAAGTTGGCGGGCCCGGAAACACCATATATTTT. Translated: CASSQVGGPGNTIYF.

The gene calls are TRBV29-1 and TRBJ1-2; D is perhaps TRBD1 (6 bases). Trimming took off 7 bases at V and 3 bases at J, with 15 bases between the two ends. Per the germline V gene, CDR1 is SQVTM and CDR2 is ANQGSEA. The CDR3 length is 13 residues. CDR3 in amino acids: CSDRTGYDYGYTF. CDR3 DNA sequence: TGCAGCGACAGAACAGGGTATGACTATGGCTACACCTTC. The full variable domain, in which reference TRBV29-1 and TRBJ1-2 provide the parts outside the CDR3, is SAVISQKPSRDICQRGTSLTIQCQVDSQVTMMFWYRQQPGQSLTLIATANQGSEATYESGFVIDKFPISRPNLTFSTLTVSNMSPEDSSIYLCSDRTGYDYGYTFGSGTRLTVV.

The gene calls are TRBV4-1 and TRBJ1-6, with 7 bases lining up with TRBD1. V was pared by 3 bases and J by 7 bases, with 24 bases of the junction left unmatched. This CDR3 region has 21 residues. Looked up from germline, CDR1 is MGHRA and CDR2 is YSYEKL. DNA for the CDR3: TGCGCCAGCAGCCATCTCCCCCCCCGGGACAGTGCCCTAGGTGGGAATTCACCCCTCCACTTT. It is translated as CASSHLPPRDSALGGNSPLHF.

The chain combines TRBV19 with TRBJ1-5; 9 bases fit TRBD1. The CDR3 totals 16 residues. CDR1 and CDR2 (germline): LNHDA, SQIVND (reference sequence). The trim removed 7 bases at V and 6 bases at J, leaving 13 bases unmatched. The CDR3 here is CASNEGGDRVIQPQHF. The DNA for the CDR3 is TGTGCCAGTAATGAGGGTGGGGACAGGGTTATTCAGCCCCAGCATTTT.

This clone occurred a few times. CDR3: CASSSTRDRAFTNDYTF. DNA of the CDR3: TGTGCCAGCAGTTCAACTAGGGACAGGGCCTTCACAAATGACTACACCTTC. The chain links TRBV27 to TRBJ1-2; 9 bases line up with TRBD1. Germline V gives CDR1 MNHEY, CDR2 SMNVEV (reference sequence). The V and J ends lost 4 bases and 10 bases, in that order; junction bases with no gene match: 19. CDR3 length: 17 amino acids.

This rearrangement joins TRBV11-2 to TRBJ2-7; D is perhaps TRBD1 (6 bases). CDR1 is SGHAT, CDR2 FQNNGV, per germline. V was cut by 5 bases and J by 2 bases, with 13 bases left in between. The CDR3 sequence is 14 residues long. CDR3 DNA: TGTGCCAGCAGCCCGAGAACAGGGACCTACGAGCAGTACTTC. It encodes CASSPRTGTYEQYF.

The chain has TRBV10-2 and TRBJ1-2, with 9 bases aligning to TRBD1. Germline lookup yields CDR1 WSHSY and CDR2 SAAADI. With 6 bases clipped from V and 10 bases from J, the junction kept 15 bases outside the gene matches. The CDR3 has 15 amino acids. In DNA form, the CDR3 reads TGCGCCAGCAGACGATTAACGGGACAGGGCCAGACCTACACCTTC. This sequence encodes CASRRLTGQGQTYTF.

This chain links TRBV30 with TRBJ2-7, with D perhaps TRBD1 (5 bases). V dropped 6 bases and J dropped 0 bases, with 18 bases sitting between them. In germline, CDR1 is GTSNPN, CDR2 SVGIG (reference sequence). The CDR3 extends over 15 amino acids. The CDR3 reads CACQTPGSLSYEQYF. CDR3 DNA sequence: TGTGCCTGTCAAACTCCAGGGTCCCTCTCCTACGAGCAGTACTTC.

The rearrangement links TRBV25-1 to TRBJ2-7; tentative D call: TRBD2 (5 bases). Per germline, CDR1 MGHDK and CDR2 SYGVNS. The CDR3 runs 15 residues. Trimming took 0 bases from V and 7 from J, leaving 16 bases between them. CDR3 amino acids: CASSEYSVLEGEQYF. CDR3 coding DNA: TGTGCCAGCAGTGAATATTCTGTCCTCGAGGGAGAGCAGTACTTC.

The sample holds a few counts of this clone. V is TRBV14 and J is TRBJ2-1, with 7 bases matching TRBD2. CDR3 length: 16 amino acids. V was pared by 1 base and J by 4 bases, with 7 bases of the junction left unmatched. Germline assignment: CDR1 SGHDN and CDR2 FVKESK. DNA of the CDR3: TGTGCCAGCAGCCAAGGTGGTGGGGGGGTTTACAATGAGCAGTTCTTC. This codes for CASSQGGGGVYNEQFF.

V and J are TRBV9 and TRBJ1-1, with TRBD1 identical over 7 bases. Looked up from germline, CDR1 is SGDLS and CDR2 is YYNGEE. This CDR3 comprises 14 residues. J was trimmed by 4 bases and V by 3 bases; bases with no gene match: 6. The CDR3 bases are TGTGCCAGCAGCGAGTCAGGGGGAAGCACTGAAGCTTTCTTT. The encoded protein is CASSESGGSTEAFF. The full variable domain, its missing parts supplied by reference TRBV9 and TRBJ1-1, is DSGVTQTPKHLITATGQRVTLRCSPRSGDLSVYWYQQSLDQGLQFLIQYYNGEERAKGNILERFSAQQFPDLHSELNLSSLELGDSALYFCASSESGGSTEAFFGQGTRLTVV.